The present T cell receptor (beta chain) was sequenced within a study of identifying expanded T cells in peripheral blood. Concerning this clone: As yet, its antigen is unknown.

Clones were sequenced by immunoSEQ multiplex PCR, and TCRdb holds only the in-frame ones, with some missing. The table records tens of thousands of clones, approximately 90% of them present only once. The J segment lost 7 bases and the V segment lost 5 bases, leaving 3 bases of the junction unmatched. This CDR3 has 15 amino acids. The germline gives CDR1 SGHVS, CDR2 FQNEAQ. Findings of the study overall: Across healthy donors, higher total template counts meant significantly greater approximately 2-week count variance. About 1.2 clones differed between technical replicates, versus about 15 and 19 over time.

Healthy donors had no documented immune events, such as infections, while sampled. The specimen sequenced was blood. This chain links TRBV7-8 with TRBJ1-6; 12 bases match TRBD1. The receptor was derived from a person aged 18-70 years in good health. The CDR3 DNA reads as TGTGCCAGCAGCCCCGGGACAGGGGGCAATTCACCCCTCCACTTT. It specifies CASSPGTGGNSPLHF.